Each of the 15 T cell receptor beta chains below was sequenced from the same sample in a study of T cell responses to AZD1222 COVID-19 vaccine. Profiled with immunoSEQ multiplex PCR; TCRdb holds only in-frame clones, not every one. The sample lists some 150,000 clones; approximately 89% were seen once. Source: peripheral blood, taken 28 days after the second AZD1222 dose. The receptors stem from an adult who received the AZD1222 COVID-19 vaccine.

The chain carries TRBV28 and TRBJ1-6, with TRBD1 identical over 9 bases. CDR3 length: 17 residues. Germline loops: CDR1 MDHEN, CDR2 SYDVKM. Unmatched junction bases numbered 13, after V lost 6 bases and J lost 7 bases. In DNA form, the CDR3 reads TGTGCCAGCAGGGGACCAAACCGGGACAGGGTGAATTCACCCCTCCACTTT. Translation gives CASRGPNRDRVNSPLHF.

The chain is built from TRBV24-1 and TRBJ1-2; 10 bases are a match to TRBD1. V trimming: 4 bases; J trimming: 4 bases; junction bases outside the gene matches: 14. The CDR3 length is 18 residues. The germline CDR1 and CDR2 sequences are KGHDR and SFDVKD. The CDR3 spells CATSDSAPRTGGSYGYTF. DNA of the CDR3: TGTGCCACCAGTGACTCAGCACCTCGGACAGGGGGGTCCTATGGCTACACCTTC.

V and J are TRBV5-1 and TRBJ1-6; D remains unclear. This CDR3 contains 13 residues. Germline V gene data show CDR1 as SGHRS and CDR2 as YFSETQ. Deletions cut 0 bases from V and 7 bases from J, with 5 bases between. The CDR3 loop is CASSLEGNSPLHF. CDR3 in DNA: TGCGCCAGCAGCTTGGAAGGGAATTCACCCCTCCACTTT. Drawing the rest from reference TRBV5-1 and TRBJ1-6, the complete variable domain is KAGVTQTPRYLIKTRGQQVTLSCSPISGHRSVSWYQQTPGQGLQFLFEYFSETQRNKGNFPGRFSGRQFSNSRSEMNVSTLELGDSALYLCASSLEGNSPLHFGNGTRLTVT.

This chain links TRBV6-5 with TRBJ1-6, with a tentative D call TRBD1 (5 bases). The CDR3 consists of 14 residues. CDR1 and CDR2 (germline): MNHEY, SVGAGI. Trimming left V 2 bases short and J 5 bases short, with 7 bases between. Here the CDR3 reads CASSYGTHNSPLHF. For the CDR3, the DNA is TGTGCCAGCAGTTACGGGACGCATAATTCACCCCTCCACTTT.

Written as DNA, the CDR3 is TGTGCCAGTAGTATAGGAGAGGAGTTTAGCAATCAGCCCCAGCATTTT. Translation gives CASSIGEEFSNQPQHF. The rearrangement uses TRBV19 and TRBJ1-5; D gene ambiguous. Deletions cut 1 base from V and 0 bases from J, with 10 bases between. The CDR3 runs 16 residues. CDR1 LNHDA and CDR2 SQIVND come from the germline V gene (reference sequence).

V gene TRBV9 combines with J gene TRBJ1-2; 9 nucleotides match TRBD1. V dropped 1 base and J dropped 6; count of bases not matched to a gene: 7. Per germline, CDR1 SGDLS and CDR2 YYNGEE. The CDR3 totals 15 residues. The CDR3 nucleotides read TGTGCCAGCAGCGTAATGACAGGGGGAAAAAATGGCTACACCTTC. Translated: CASSVMTGGKNGYTF.

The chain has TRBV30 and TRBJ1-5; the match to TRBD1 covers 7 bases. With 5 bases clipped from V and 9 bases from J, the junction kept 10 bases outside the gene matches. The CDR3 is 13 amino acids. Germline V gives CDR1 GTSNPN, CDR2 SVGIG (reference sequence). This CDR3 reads CAWATGDKRPQHF. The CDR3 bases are TGTGCCTGGGCTACAGGGGACAAAAGGCCCCAGCATTTT.

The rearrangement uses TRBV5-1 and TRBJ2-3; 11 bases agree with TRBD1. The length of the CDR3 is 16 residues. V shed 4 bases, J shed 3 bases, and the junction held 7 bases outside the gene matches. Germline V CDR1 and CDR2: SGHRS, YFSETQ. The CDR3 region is CASSEGGQGATDTQYF. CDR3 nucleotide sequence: TGCGCCAGCAGCGAAGGAGGACAGGGGGCAACAGATACGCAGTATTTT.

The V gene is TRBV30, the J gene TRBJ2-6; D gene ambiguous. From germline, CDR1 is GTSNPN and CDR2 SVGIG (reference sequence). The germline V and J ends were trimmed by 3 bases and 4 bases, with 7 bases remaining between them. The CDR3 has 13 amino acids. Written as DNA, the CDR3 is TGTGCCTGGAGCCCTAACGGGGCCAACGTCCTGACTTTC. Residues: CAWSPNGANVLTF.

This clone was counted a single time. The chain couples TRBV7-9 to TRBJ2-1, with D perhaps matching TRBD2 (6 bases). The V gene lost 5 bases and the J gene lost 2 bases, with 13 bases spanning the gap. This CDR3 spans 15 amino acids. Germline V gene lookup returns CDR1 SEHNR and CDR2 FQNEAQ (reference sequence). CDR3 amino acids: CASSVGTATYNEQFF. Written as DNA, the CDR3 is TGTGCCAGCAGCGTCGGGACTGCCACCTACAATGAGCAGTTCTTC.

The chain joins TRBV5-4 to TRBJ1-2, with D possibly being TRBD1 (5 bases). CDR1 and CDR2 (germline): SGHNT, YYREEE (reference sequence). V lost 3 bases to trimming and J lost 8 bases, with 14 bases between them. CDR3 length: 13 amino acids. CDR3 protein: CASSSKGREGYTF. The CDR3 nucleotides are TGTGCCAGCAGCTCAAAGGGGAGGGAGGGCTACACCTTC.

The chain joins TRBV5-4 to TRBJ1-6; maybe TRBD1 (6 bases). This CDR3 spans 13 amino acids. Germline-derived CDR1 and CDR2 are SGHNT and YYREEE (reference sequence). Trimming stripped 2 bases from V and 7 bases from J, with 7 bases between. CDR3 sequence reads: CASSLGQNSPLHF. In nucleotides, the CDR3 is TGTGCCAGCAGCTTAGGACAGAATTCACCCCTCCACTTT.

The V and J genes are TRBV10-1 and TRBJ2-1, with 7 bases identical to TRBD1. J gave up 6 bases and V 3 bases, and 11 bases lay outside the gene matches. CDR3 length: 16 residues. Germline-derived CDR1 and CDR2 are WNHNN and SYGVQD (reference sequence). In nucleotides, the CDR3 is TGCGCCAGCAGTGAAATGTTGGGACAGCCTTCCAATGAGCAGTTCTTC. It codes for CASSEMLGQPSNEQFF.

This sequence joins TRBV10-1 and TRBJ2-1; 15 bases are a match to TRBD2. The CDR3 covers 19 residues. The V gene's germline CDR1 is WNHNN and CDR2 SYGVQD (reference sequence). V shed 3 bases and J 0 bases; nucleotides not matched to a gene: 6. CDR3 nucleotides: TGCGCCAGCAGTGAAGGGGGACTAGCGGGAGGCAGCTCCTACAATGAGCAGTTCTTC. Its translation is CASSEGGLAGGSSYNEQFF.

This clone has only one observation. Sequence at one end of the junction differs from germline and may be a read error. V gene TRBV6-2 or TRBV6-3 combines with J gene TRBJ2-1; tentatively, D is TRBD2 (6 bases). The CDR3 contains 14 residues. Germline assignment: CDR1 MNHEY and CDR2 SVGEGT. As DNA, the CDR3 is TGTGCCAGCAGTTACCCGGGACTCCCGAATGGGCAGTTCTTC. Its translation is CASSYPGLPNGQFF.